The 4 T cell receptor beta chains below come from one sample, sequenced in a study of CD8 T cells in Susac syndrome. Random hexamers were used to reverse transcribe the RNA input (about 0.5 to 1 ug). TCRdb re-called the immunoSEQ multiplex PCR reads through MiXCR, storing one row per CDR3 protein. The sample records about 210,000 distinct CDR3 sequences, 95% being singletons. The sample comprised CD4+ T cells from PBMCs. The receptors shown here come from a human donor with multiple sclerosis.

The V call is TRBV12-3 or TRBV12-4, the J call TRBJ2-3; 10 bases line up with TRBD2. The CDR3 spans 15 residues. The V gene end was trimmed by 3 bases and the J gene end by 4 bases; junction bases not matched to a gene: 4. CDR3 residues: CASSLASGSADTQYF. In nucleotides, the CDR3 is TGTGCCAGCAGTTTGGCTAGCGGGAGTGCAGATACGCAGTATTTT.

The V gene is TRBV28, the J gene TRBJ2-7; TRBD1 matches at 8 bases. The CDR3 consists of 14 residues. Germline V gives CDR1 MDHEN, CDR2 SYDVKM. J gave up 3 bases and V 5 bases, and 6 bases lay outside the gene matches. CDR3 sequence reads: CASSPPRGLYEQYF. The CDR3 nucleotides are TGTGCCAGCAGTCCTCCCAGGGGGCTCTACGAGCAGTACTTC.

This chain connects TRBV5-6 to TRBJ2-3, with TRBD1 matching over 8 bases. CDR1 is SGHDT and CDR2 is YYEEEE in the germline V gene. The junction had 7 bases not matched to a gene; V was cut back by 4 bases and J by 3 bases. The CDR3 consists of 15 residues. The CDR3 bases are TGTGCCAGCAGCACTGGACAGGGCCGAACAGATACGCAGTATTTT. It encodes CASSTGQGRTDTQYF. Combining the CDR3 with reference TRBV5-6 and TRBJ2-3 gives the whole variable domain DAGVTQSPTHLIKTRGQQVTLRCSPKSGHDTVSWYQQALGQGPQFIFQYYEEEERQRGNFPDRFSGHQFPNYSSELNVNALLLGDSALYLCASSTGQGRTDTQYFGPGTRLTVL.

This chain connects TRBV5-1 to TRBJ2-7; D call uncertain. Germline V gives CDR1 SGHRS, CDR2 YFSETQ. V lost 0 bases, J lost 0 bases, and 7 bases lay in between. The CDR3 has 14 amino acids. CDR3 DNA sequence: TGCGCCAGCAGCTTGGAGAGGAGCTCCTACGAGCAGTACTTC. Translating gives CASSLERSSYEQYF. The entire variable domain, with the rest obtained from reference TRBV5-1 and TRBJ2-7, is as follows: KAGVTQTPRYLIKTRGQQVTLSCSPISGHRSVSWYQQTPGQGLQFLFEYFSETQRNKGNFPGRFSGRQFSNSRSEMNVSTLELGDSALYLCASSLERSSYEQYFGPGTRLTVT.